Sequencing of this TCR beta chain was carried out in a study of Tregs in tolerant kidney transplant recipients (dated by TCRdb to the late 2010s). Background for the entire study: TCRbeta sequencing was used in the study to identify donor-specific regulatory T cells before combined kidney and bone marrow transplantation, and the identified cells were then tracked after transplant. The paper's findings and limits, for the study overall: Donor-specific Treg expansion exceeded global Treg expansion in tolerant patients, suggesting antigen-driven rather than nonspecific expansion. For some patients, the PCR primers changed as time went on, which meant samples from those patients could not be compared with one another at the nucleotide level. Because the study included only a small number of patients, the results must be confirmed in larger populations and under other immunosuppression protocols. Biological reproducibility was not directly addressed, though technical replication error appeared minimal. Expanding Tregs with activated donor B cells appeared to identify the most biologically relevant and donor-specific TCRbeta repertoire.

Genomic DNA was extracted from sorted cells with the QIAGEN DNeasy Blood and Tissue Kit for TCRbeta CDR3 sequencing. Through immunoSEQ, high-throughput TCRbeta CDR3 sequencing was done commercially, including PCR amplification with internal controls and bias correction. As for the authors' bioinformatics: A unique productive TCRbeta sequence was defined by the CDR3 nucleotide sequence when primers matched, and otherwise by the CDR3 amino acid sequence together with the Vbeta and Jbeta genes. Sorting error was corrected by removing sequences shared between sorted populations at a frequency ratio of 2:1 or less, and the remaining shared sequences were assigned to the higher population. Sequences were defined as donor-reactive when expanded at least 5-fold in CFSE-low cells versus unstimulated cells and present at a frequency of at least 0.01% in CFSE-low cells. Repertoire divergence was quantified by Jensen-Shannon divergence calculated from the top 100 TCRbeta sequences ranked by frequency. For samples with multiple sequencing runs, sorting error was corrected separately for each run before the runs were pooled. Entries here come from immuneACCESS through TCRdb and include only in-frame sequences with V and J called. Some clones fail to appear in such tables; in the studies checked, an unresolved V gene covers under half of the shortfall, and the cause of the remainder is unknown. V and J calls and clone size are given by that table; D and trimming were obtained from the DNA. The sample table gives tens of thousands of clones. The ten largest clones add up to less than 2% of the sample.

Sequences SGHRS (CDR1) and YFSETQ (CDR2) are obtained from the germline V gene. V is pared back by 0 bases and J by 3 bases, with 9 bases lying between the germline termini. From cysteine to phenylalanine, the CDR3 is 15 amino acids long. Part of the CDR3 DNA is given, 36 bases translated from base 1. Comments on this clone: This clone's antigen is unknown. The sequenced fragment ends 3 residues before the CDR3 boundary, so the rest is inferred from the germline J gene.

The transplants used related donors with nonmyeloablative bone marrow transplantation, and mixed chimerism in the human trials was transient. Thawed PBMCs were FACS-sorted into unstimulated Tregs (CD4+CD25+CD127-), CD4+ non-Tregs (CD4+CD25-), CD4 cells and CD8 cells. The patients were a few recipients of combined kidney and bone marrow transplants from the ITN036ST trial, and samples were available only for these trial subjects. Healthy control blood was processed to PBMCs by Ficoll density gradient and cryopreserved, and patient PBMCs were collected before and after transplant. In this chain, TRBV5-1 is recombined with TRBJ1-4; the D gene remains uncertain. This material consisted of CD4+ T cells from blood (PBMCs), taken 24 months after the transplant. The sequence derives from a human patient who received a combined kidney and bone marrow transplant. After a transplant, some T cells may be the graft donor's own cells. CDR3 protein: CASSLASIPNEKLFF. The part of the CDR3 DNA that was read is TGCGCCAGCAGCTTGGCCAGTATTCCTAATGAAAAA.